Sequencing of this TCR beta chain was carried out in a study of shared clonotypes between healthy human individuals. General observations from the study: Generation probabilities were higher for clonotypes shared across all four sorted-subset donors than for unshared ones.

Concerning this clone itself: Its target is not known. The same CDR3 can be traced to other DNA sequences in this sample.

V was pared by 4 bases and J by 1 base, with 10 bases between. The germline gives CDR1 SGHRS, CDR2 YFSETQ. This CDR3 is built from 14 residues. The healthy adult donors were HIV-negative and reported no recent acute infections or vaccinations. The study drew all its donors from Caucasian adults living in Nashville, Tennessee. Several immunoSEQ 96-well plates shared each subset's DNA, each plate a replicate. The protocol was immunoSEQ multiplex PCR, while the TCRdb copy is restricted to in-frame clones and leaves out a portion. The table has 2 million to 2.5 million clones, approximately 93% seen once.

The sequencing input was naive CD4+ T cells from PBMCs. The subset denotes: CD45RA+ positively selected. The rearrangement links TRBV5-1 to TRBJ2-3; no clear D. This clonotype was sampled from a man younger than 35 in good health. Some clones in this sample may be carry-over from other donors' samples. CDR3 loop: CASSPRSGTDTQYF. CDR3 sequence (DNA): TGCGCCAGCAGCCCGCGCTCGGGCACAGATACGCAGTATTTT.